These 25 T cell receptor beta chains were all obtained from the same sample, sequenced in a study of OX40 agonist ivuxolimab in advanced cancers. Library preparation was by the immunoSEQ multiplex PCR assay. TCRdb stores this immuneACCESS table with in-frame sequences only. Part of the clones is absent; in the studies checked, under half of the shortfall reflects unresolved V genes, and no reason is known for the rest. This sample holds about 62,000 clones; more than 85% were observed only once. The top ten hold 13% of the sample. The sample was CD4+ or CD8+ T cells sorted from blood, taken in a trial of the OX40 agonist ivuxolimab. Every receptor here comes from an adult with an advanced solid tumor such as melanoma, head and neck, liver or kidney cancer.

The genes are TRBV7-6 and TRBJ1-3, with D unresolved. The V end was cut by 4 bases, the J end by 3 bases, with 16 bases between. The CDR3 is 16 residues long. Germline lookup yields CDR1 SGHVS and CDR2 FNYEAQ. The CDR3 here is CASSSRQTLDGNTIYF. Written as DNA, the CDR3 is TGTGCCAGCAGCTCCCGCCAGACTTTGGATGGAAACACCATATATTTT.

The chain has TRBV6-5 and TRBJ2-5; no firm D call. V was clipped by 1 base and J by 3 bases, with 12 bases between them. The CDR3 spans 15 residues. Germline assignment: CDR1 MNHEY and CDR2 SVGAGI. CDR3 in DNA: TGTGCCAGCAGTTACTGGATAGGCAGTAAAGAGACCCAGTACTTC. Protein product: CASSYWIGSKETQYF.

The CDR3 DNA reads TGTGCCAGCAGCGATACTAAGACAGGGGTGGGGGAGACCCAGTACTTC. Translated, it gives CASSDTKTGVGETQYF. The rearrangement links TRBV9 to TRBJ2-5; 8 nucleotides match TRBD1. This CDR3 region has 16 residues. Trimming at V came to 3 bases and at J to 5 bases, leaving 12 bases not matched to a gene. Per germline, CDR1 SGDLS and CDR2 YYNGEE.

This chain joins TRBV4-1 and TRBJ2-2, with 13 bases matching TRBD2. Germline loops: CDR1 MGHRA, CDR2 YSYEKL. The CDR3 is made up of 21 amino acids. J was trimmed by 6 bases and V by 1 base; bases with no gene match: 17. The CDR3: CASSQGPGPLTSGRGAGELFF. As DNA, the CDR3 is TGCGCCAGCAGCCAAGGGCCGGGCCCCCTAACTAGCGGGAGGGGGGCCGGGGAGCTGTTTTTT.

V and J are TRBV27 and TRBJ2-7; 8 positions agree with TRBD1. CDR1 and CDR2 (germline): MNHEY, SMNVEV (reference sequence). This CDR3 comprises 16 residues. Trimming cost V 5 bases and J 2 bases; bases outside gene matches: 11. The CDR3 is CASSLRGQVVTYEQYF. In DNA, the CDR3 is TGTGCCAGCAGTCTAAGGGGACAGGTTGTTACCTACGAGCAGTACTTC.

This clone was detected once. The chain carries TRBV6-6 and TRBJ1-2; D gene uncertain. CDR1 and CDR2 from the germline V gene are MNHNY and SVGAGI (reference sequence). V was pared by 0 bases and J by 5 bases, with 13 bases between. The CDR3 extends over 15 amino acids. The CDR3 sequence is CASSYSLDGRYGYTF. In DNA form, the CDR3 reads TGTGCCAGCAGTTACTCGTTAGATGGCAGATATGGCTACACCTTC.

This chain joins TRBV7-6 and TRBJ2-5; tentative D call: TRBD2 (6 bases). Germline V gene sequence: CDR1 SGHVS, CDR2 FNYEAQ. V was shortened by 0 bases and J by 4 bases, with 12 bases between the two germline ends. The CDR3 totals 15 residues. DNA for the CDR3: TGTGCCAGCAGCTTAGCATCGGGAGCCATAGAGACCCAGTACTTC. The encoded protein is CASSLASGAIETQYF.

The chain links TRBV6-1 to TRBJ2-7; the D is unclear. Germline-derived CDR1 and CDR2 are MNHNS and SASEGT. CDR3 size: 16 residues. The V end lost 0 bases, the J end lost 4 bases, and 16 bases lay between the germline ends. The CDR3 nucleotides are TGTGCCAGCAGTGAAGCGTTGTGGGTAGGGTCATACGAGCAGTACTTC. Translated: CASSEALWVGSYEQYF.

CDR3 nucleotide sequence: TGTGCCAGCAGCCAAGACTTCGGGACAGGGTTCTACGAGCAGTACTTC. As protein: CASSQDFGTGFYEQYF. The rearrangement links TRBV4-2 to TRBJ2-7; 9 bases agree with TRBD1. Trimming cost V 0 bases and J 3 bases; bases outside gene matches: 6. Germline-derived CDR1 and CDR2 are LGHNA and YNFKEQ. This CDR3 has 16 amino acids.

This chain links TRBV7-9 with TRBJ2-1, with TRBD1 identical over 7 bases. The V and J ends lost 8 bases and 1 base, in that order; junction bases with no gene match: 8. This CDR3 spans 15 amino acids. CDR1 and CDR2 (germline): SEHNR, FQNEAQ (reference sequence). The CDR3 nucleotides read TGTGCCAGCCTATCCCCAGGGGGTTCCTACAATGAGCAGTTCTTC. Amino acids: CASLSPGGSYNEQFF.

V and J are TRBV4-3 and TRBJ2-1; the D is unclear. CDR1 is LGHNA, CDR2 YSLEER, per germline. This CDR3 spans 15 amino acids. Trimming removed 0 bases from V and 3 bases from J, with 9 bases in between. The CDR3: CASSQDAGGYNEQFF. The CDR3 region has the DNA TGCGCCAGCAGCCAAGACGCTGGTGGCTACAATGAGCAGTTCTTC.

CDR3: CASSFVYQVGNEQFF. The CDR3 DNA is TGCGCCAGCAGCTTCGTTTACCAGGTCGGCAATGAGCAGTTCTTC. The V call is TRBV5-1, the J call TRBJ2-1; D remains unclear. The CDR3 contains 15 residues. In germline, CDR1 is SGHRS, CDR2 YFSETQ. Trimming cost V 2 bases and J 6 bases, with 15 bases left between them.

On this clone itself: The same CDR3 can be traced to other DNA sequences in this sample. The V call is TRBV9, the J call TRBJ1-1; unclear D gene. Germline lookup yields CDR1 SGDLS and CDR2 YYNGEE. The CDR3 is 17 amino acids. V was shortened by 4 bases and J by 5 bases, with 24 bases between the two germline ends. The CDR3 sequence: CASSPQPIPGGGTEAFF. CDR3 DNA sequence: TGTGCCAGCAGCCCCCAACCAATCCCGGGAGGAGGGACTGAAGCTTTCTTT.

This rearrangement joins TRBV5-4 to TRBJ2-3; no firm D call. The CDR3 sequence is 16 residues long. The germline V gene has CDR1 SGHNT and CDR2 YYREEE (reference sequence). Trimming shortened V by 4 bases and J by 6 bases, and 21 bases separated the two germline ends. CDR3 protein: CASSPDTLFPQDTQYF. The CDR3 bases are TGTGCCAGCAGCCCTGACACTTTATTTCCACAGGATACGCAGTATTTT.

J is TRBJ2-2 and V is TRBV11-2; D gene uncertain. The CDR3 is made up of 12 amino acids. The V gene's germline CDR1 is SGHAT and CDR2 FQNNGV. The germline V and J ends were trimmed by 4 bases and 6 bases, with 6 bases remaining between them. The CDR3 sequence is CASSSVPGELFF. DNA of the CDR3: TGTGCCAGCAGCTCAGTGCCCGGGGAGCTGTTTTTT.

A single count supports this clone. The chain couples TRBV29-1 to TRBJ2-5; D may match TRBD1 or TRBD2 (5 bases each). Germline lookup yields CDR1 SQVTM and CDR2 ANQGSEA. Trimming removed 4 bases at V and 7 bases at J, with 22 bases between. The CDR3 loop spans 15 amino acids. The chain's CDR3 is CSVAPWGGGLMTQYF. CDR3 in DNA: TGCAGCGTTGCCCCCTGGGGCGGAGGCCTTATGACCCAGTACTTC.

The chain has TRBV6-5 and TRBJ2-7, with no clear D. Germline loops: CDR1 MNHEY, CDR2 SVGAGI. The CDR3 totals 13 residues. Between the trimmed V and J ends, which lost 0 bases and 0 bases, there was a span of 3 bases. CDR3 bases: TGTGCCAGCAGTTACTCGAACTCCTACGAGCAGTACTTC. Protein product: CASSYSNSYEQYF.

J is TRBJ1-2 and V is TRBV14, with D unclear. Germline CDR1 and CDR2: SGHDN and FVKESK. V lost 0 bases and J lost 5, with 10 bases in between. CDR3 length: 14 residues. The CDR3 region is CASSQDIPGYGYTF. The CDR3 DNA sequence: TGTGCCAGCAGCCAAGATATTCCGGGATATGGCTACACCTTC.

V usage is TRBV5-1 and J usage is TRBJ2-7, with TRBD1 matching over 9 bases. Trimming cost V 4 bases and J 6 bases; bases outside gene matches: 8. This CDR3 region has 14 residues. Per the germline V gene, CDR1 is SGHRS and CDR2 is YFSETQ. CDR3 in amino acids: CASSLGTGPVEQYF. The CDR3 DNA follows: TGCGCCAGCAGCCTCGGGACAGGGCCGGTCGAGCAGTACTTC.

The V call is TRBV4-1, the J call TRBJ2-3; a weak D match, TRBD2 (6 bases). The CDR3 consists of 14 residues. In germline, CDR1 is MGHRA, CDR2 YSYEKL. V was shortened by 1 base and J by 4 bases, with 9 bases between the two germline ends. CDR3 protein: CASSQGSGADTQYF. As DNA, the CDR3 is TGCGCCAGCAGCCAAGGGTCGGGGGCAGATACGCAGTATTTT.

J is TRBJ1-4 and V is TRBV7-9; the D gene is possibly TRBD1 (5 bases). This CDR3 has 15 amino acids. Germline CDR1 reads SEHNR; CDR2 reads FQNEAQ (reference sequence). Trimming took off 3 bases at V and 6 bases at J, with 14 bases between the two ends. The CDR3 loop reads CASSLAWGDDEKLFF. The CDR3 DNA is TGTGCCAGCAGCTTGGCGTGGGGGGATGATGAAAAACTGTTTTTT.

The chain recombines TRBV27 with TRBJ1-1; tentative D call: TRBD1 (5 bases). Trimming pared 0 bases from V and 0 bases from J, leaving 14 bases between. CDR1 is MNHEY and CDR2 is SMNVEV in the germline V gene (reference sequence). The CDR3 has 17 amino acids. The CDR3 nucleotides are TGTGCCAGCAGTTTATCCCCGGTTGGGGGACTGAACACTGAAGCTTTCTTT. Protein: CASSLSPVGGLNTEAFF.

V is TRBV2 and J is TRBJ1-1; no clear D. V gave up 6 bases and J gave up 11 bases, with 10 bases separating them. This CDR3 has 10 amino acids. Germline lookup yields CDR1 SNHLY and CDR2 FYNNEI. The CDR3 reads CASRIDRAFF. The CDR3 bases are TGTGCCAGCAGGATAGATAGGGCTTTCTTT.

The chain couples TRBV5-1 to TRBJ2-7; perhaps TRBD1 as D (6 bases). V was pared by 0 bases and J by 2 bases, with 12 bases between. The CDR3 runs 15 residues. The germline gives CDR1 SGHRS, CDR2 YFSETQ. The CDR3 DNA reads TGCGCCAGCAGCTTGGAACAGGGCAGCCCCTACGAGCAGTACTTC. It encodes CASSLEQGSPYEQYF.

This rearrangement joins TRBV15 to TRBJ2-1; 9 positions agree with TRBD2. The V gene's germline CDR1 is LNHNV and CDR2 YYDKDF (reference sequence). The CDR3 contains 15 residues. Trimming cost V 5 bases and J 8 bases; bases outside gene matches: 10. The CDR3 protein is CATSSLGTSSHEQFF. CDR3 DNA sequence: TGTGCCACCAGCTCCCTCGGGACTAGCAGCCATGAGCAGTTCTTC.